This TCR beta chain was captured in a study of blood T cell repertoires in COVID-19. For the study at large: The origin of the acute and convalescent COVID-19 samples was the United States, Italy and Spain. PBMCs, B-cell-depleted T cells, or T cells provided the cDNA or gDNA that made up the material.

Only one count was recorded for this clone. Per the authors' pipeline: Reference gene primer amplification in the assay estimated nucleated cell counts. Clones were read by immunoSEQ multiplex PCR, and TCRdb kept only the in-frame ones, dropping some. V and J calls and clone size are those listed in that table; D and trimming were worked out from the DNA. The sample consists of approximately 150,000 clones, over 70% of them appearing once. The germline V gene encodes CDR1 SGDLS and CDR2 YYNGEE. Trimming took 1 base from V and 8 from J, leaving 13 bases between them. This CDR3 is built from 14 residues.

Sequences were obtained from peripheral blood. This receptor was obtained from a man in his fifties or sixties with active or convalescent COVID-19. The chain carries TRBV9 and TRBJ2-1; D is unclear. CDR3 nucleotide sequence: TGTGCCAGCAGCGTACGAGCCTTAACCCATGAGCAGTTCTTC. This encodes CASSVRALTHEQFF.